Sequencing of this TCR beta chain was carried out in a study of shared clonotypes between healthy human individuals (dated by TCRdb to 2018 to 2021). A note on the overall study: A few men and two women, aged 18 to 49 years, made up the cohort. For each donor, three plates each were used for CD4 naive and CD4 memory, two plates were used for CD8 naive, and one plate was used for CD8 memory. To estimate repertoire size and how much clonotype sharing occurs between individuals, the study deeply sequenced the blood TCR repertoires of roughly 5 healthy adults. To increase sequencing depth and limit assay-specific biases, different laboratories used diverse techniques to prepare libraries and sequence TCR repertoires. Per donor, leukapheresis produced somewhere between about 0.94 and 9.5 billion PBMCs. The research as a whole found: Because the study included a small number of donors, the genetic and exposure-history diversity represented was limited. Compared with non-shared clonotypes, clonotypes shared by all four sorted-subset donors had higher generation probabilities. Even with the large sequencing depth, rarefaction of the sorted-subset datasets indicated that sequencing was incomplete. Sampling was limited to blood, and TCR repertoires in tissue likely differ from TCR repertoires in blood. Naive subsets generally had larger estimated clonotype richness than memory subsets. Sharing across a handful of donors was observed for around 5% of naive CD4, about 3.2% of naive CD8, over 2% of memory CD4, and approximately 0.41% of memory CD8 clonotypes. Based on pairwise subsampling, the degree of clonotype sharing among donors was expected to be affected by sequencing depth.

A note on this clone: Its antigen is unknown. Base qualities are not at hand, and no much larger clone is one base apart.

For this chain, trimming is 7 bases at the V end and 3 bases at the J end, and the number of junction bases without a gene match is 10. Its CDR3 holds 14 amino acids, cysteine through phenylalanine. The kept DNA is CDR3 alone, 42 bases in frame from the first base. Based on the germline V gene (reference sequence), the CDR1 and CDR2 sequences are SGHKS and YYEKEE. Healthy HIV-negative adults with no recently reported acute infections or vaccinations were included as donors. Every donor was a Caucasian adult living in Nashville, Tennessee, USA. CD4+ T cells were enriched through magnetic negative selection, after which naive cells were positively selected on CD45RA and the remaining negative fraction served as the memory subset. Blood was collected by leukapheresis, and PBMCs were isolated by Ficoll-Histopaque density gradient centrifugation and then cryopreserved in liquid nitrogen vapor phase. Analytical flow cytometry was used to check the purity and quantity of every magnetically sorted T cell population. Each sorted fraction had its genomic DNA isolated and then quantified by UV absorbance on a Nanodrop 2000c.

Using the deep immunoSEQ assay, TCR CDR3 regions were amplified from genomic DNA by multiplex PCR. For each cell subset, the extracted genomic DNA was distributed evenly across all wells of several immunoSEQ 96-well plates, and each plate served as one replicate. For sorted subsets, 150 to 250 ng genomic DNA, equal to tens of thousands of T cell genomes, was loaded into each replicate PCR. Purified libraries were measured with a Qubit 3.0 fluorometer, size-checked on a Bioanalyzer 2100, and measured again with the KAPA Library Quantification kit. A separate single-read 150-cycle Illumina NextSeq 550 flow cell was used to sequence each immunoSEQ 96-well plate. The study's processing was this. The immunoSEQ output contained only junctional sequences without quality scores, so filtering could not match that applied to full-length reads. Sequences were annotated with PyIR, a Python wrapper for IgBLAST v1.9, and V/J genes and CDR3 were assigned using IMGT germline references. Reads with weak V/J assignments (E-value above 1e-6), missing CDR3, stop codons, out-of-frame junctions, or ambiguous translated residues were removed. A V3J clonotype was defined by an identical inferred V gene, J gene, and CDR3 amino acid sequence. Percentage overlap between repertoires was calculated by dividing the number of shared unique clonotypes by the size of the smaller repertoire. Repertoire richness was assessed with RTK rarefaction, the Chao1 estimator, and Recon v2.1 estimates of unobserved clonotypes. For all TCRbeta clonotypes obtained by the gDNA method from a handful of donors, generation probabilities were computed with OLGA. In its TCRdb copy, this immuneACCESS table keeps in-frame sequences only and misses some clones. Where compared with another copy, unresolved V genes explain less than half of these, and the others have no known cause. V and J calls and clone size are copied from that table; D and trimming were computed from the DNA. In this sample the table shows about 2.3 million clones, 80% to 95% of which occur a single time. The ten biggest clones cover about 0.39% of the sample.

The sample taken for sequencing was naive CD4+ T cells from PBMCs. The cell subset or site tag for this specimen amounts to: CD45RA+ positively selected. The TCR comes from a man between 18 and 29 years old in good health. Some clones in this sample may be carry-over from other donors' samples. This sequence uses TRBV5-5 and TRBJ2-7, with 7 central nucleotides matching TRBD1. This receptor carries the CDR3 CASLSLGQLYEQYF. The bases read TGTGCCAGCCTATCCCTGGGACAGCTCTACGAGCAGTACTTC.